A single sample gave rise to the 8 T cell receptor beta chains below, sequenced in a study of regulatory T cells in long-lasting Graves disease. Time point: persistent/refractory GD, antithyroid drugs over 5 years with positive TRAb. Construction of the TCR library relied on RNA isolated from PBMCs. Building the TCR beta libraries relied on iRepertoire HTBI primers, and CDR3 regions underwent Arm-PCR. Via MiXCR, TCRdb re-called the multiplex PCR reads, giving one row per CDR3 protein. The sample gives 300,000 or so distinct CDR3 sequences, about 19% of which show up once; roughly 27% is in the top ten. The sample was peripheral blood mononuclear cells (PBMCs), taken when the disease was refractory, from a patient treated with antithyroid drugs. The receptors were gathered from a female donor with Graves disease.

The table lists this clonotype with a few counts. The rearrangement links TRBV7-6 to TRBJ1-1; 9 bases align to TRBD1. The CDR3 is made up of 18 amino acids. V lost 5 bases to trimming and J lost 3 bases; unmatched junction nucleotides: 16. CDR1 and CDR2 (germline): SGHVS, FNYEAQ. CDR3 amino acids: CASSASGQGPPGDTEAFF. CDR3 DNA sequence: TGTGCCAGCAGCGCTTCGGGACAGGGTCCACCGGGAGACACTGAAGCTTTCTTT.

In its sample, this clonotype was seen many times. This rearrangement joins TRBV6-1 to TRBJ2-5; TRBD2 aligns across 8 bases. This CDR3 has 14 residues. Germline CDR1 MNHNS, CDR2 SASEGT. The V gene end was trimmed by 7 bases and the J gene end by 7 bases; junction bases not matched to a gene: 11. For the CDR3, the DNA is TGTGCCAGCAAGTCACTAGCGGAGGTGGGGACCCAGTACTTC. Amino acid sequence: CASKSLAEVGTQYF.

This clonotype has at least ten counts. The CDR3 protein is CATNPLLLPLHSPLHF. The CDR3 region has the DNA TGTGCCACCAATCCTCTTCTTCTTCCCCTTCATTCACCCCTCCACTTT. The chain combines TRBV24-1 with TRBJ1-6, with D unresolved. This CDR3 region has 16 residues. Trimming left V 8 bases short and J 8 bases short, with 21 bases between. The germline gives CDR1 KGHDR, CDR2 SFDVKD.

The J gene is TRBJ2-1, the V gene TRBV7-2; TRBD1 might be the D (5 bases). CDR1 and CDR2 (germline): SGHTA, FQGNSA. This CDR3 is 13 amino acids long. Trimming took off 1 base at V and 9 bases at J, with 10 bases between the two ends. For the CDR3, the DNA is TGTGCCAGCAGCTTAGATCGTAGGGGTGAGCAGTTCTTC. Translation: CASSLDRRGEQFF.

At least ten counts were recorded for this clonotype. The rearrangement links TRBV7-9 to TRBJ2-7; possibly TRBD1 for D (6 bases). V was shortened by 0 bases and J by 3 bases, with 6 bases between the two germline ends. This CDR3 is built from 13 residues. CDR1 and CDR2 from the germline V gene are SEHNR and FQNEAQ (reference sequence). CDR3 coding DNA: TGTGCCAGCAGCTTAGCACAGGGCTACGAGCAGTACTTC. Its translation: CASSLAQGYEQYF.

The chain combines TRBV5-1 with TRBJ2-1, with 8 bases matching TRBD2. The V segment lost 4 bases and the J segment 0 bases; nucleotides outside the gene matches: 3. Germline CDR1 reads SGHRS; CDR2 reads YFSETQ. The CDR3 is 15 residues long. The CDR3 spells CASSDSGVSYNEQFF. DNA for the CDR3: TGCGCCAGCAGCGATAGCGGGGTCTCCTACAATGAGCAGTTCTTC.

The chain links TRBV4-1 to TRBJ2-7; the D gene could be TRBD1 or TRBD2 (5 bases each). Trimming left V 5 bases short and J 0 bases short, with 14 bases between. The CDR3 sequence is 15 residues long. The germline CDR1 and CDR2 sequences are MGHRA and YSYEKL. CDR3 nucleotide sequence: TGCGCCAGCAGCGAGGGACCCCATGCCTCCTACGAGCAGTACTTC. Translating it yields CASSEGPHASYEQYF.

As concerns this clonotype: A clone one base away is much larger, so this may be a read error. DNA for the CDR3: TGTGCCATCAGCTTGGGCCGGACCTTCTCCTACGAGCAGTACTTC. It encodes CAISLGRTFSYEQYF. The J gene is TRBJ2-7, the V gene TRBV7-2; D is undetermined. The CDR3 runs 15 residues. CDR1 and CDR2 from the germline V gene are SGHTA and FQGNSA.